This is a list of T cell receptor beta chains from one sample in a study of OX40 agonist ivuxolimab in advanced cancers. This table comes from immunoSEQ multiplex PCR, and its TCRdb copy is limited to in-frame clones, with some not included. The data hold some 30,000 clones, with about nine tenths observed a single time. Here the sequenced sample was CD4+ or CD8+ T cells sorted from blood, taken in a trial of the OX40 agonist ivuxolimab. These receptors all stem from an adult with an advanced solid tumor such as melanoma, head and neck, liver or kidney cancer. Both conserved end residues are part of each CDR3. The D gene is left open where the match is weak. Expanded clones are given a class, and other clones once, few, many or no size at all.

v_call,j_call,clone_size,d_call,cdr3_aa,cdr3_nt
TRBV29-1,TRBJ1-4,NA,NA,CSVAGASTNEKLFF,TGCAGCGTTGCGGGGGCATCAACTAATGAAAAACTGTTTTTT
TRBV7-9,TRBJ1-2,NA,NA,CASSTTDATYGYTF,TGTGCCAGCAGTACCACGGACGCGACCTATGGCTACACCTTC
TRBV28,TRBJ1-4,NA,NA,CASSSLGDRGEKLFF,TGTGCCAGCAGTTCTCTGGGGGATCGGGGTGAAAAACTGTTTTTT
TRBV5-4,TRBJ2-7,NA,TRBD2,CASSFPRLAGGRGYEQYF,TGTGCCAGCAGCTTCCCACGACTAGCGGGAGGTCGGGGGTACGAGCAGTACTTC
TRBV27,TRBJ2-2,NA,TRBD1,CASSPEPLTGGTGELFF,TGTGCCAGCAGTCCCGAACCCCTGACAGGGGGAACCGGGGAGCTGTTTTTT
TRBV7-2,TRBJ2-5,NA,NA,CASSLFGYQETQYF,TGTGCCAGCAGCCTCTTTGGGTACCAAGAGACCCAGTACTTC
TRBV27,TRBJ1-5,once,NA,CASSFTGGGNQPQHF,TGTGCCAGCAGTTTTACGGGGGGAGGGAATCAGCCCCAGCATTTT
TRBV5-1,TRBJ2-2,NA,NA,CASSLDTYSGELFF,TGCGCCAGCAGCTTGGACACCTACAGCGGGGAGCTGTTTTTT
TRBV6-5,TRBJ2-5,NA,NA,CASSKDPGFWETQYF,TGTGCCAGCAGTAAAGATCCAGGGTTTTGGGAGACCCAGTACTTC
TRBV6-5,TRBJ1-1,NA,TRBD1,CASSYSTPGGTEAFF,TGTGCCAGCAGTTACTCGACCCCAGGGGGGACTGAAGCTTTCTTT
TRBV9,TRBJ2-5,NA,NA,CASSVSRYQETQYF,TGTGCCAGCAGCGTGAGTAGATACCAAGAGACCCAGTACTTC
TRBV9,TRBJ1-1,NA,NA,CASSVERYSTEAFF,TGTGCCAGCAGCGTAGAGAGATATAGTACTGAAGCTTTCTTT
TRBV27,TRBJ1-5,NA,TRBD1,CATVPGGDLSQPQHF,TGTGCCACCGTTCCAGGGGGCGATCTTAGTCAGCCCCAGCATTTT
TRBV19,TRBJ2-7,once,TRBD1,CASTATGSEQYF,TGTGCCAGTACCGCGACAGGGTCCGAGCAGTACTTC
TRBV7-9,TRBJ1-3,few,TRBD1,CASSSLGQERNTIYF,TGTGCCAGCAGCTCTCTGGGACAGGAGAGAAACACCATATATTTT
TRBV4-2,TRBJ1-6,NA,TRBD1,CASSSILGQGDNSPLHF,TGTGCCAGCAGCTCCATTTTGGGCCAGGGGGATAATTCACCCCTCCACTTT
TRBV9,TRBJ2-1,NA,NA,CASSVANEQFF,TGTGCCAGCAGCGTAGCAAATGAGCAGTTCTTC
TRBV6-5,TRBJ2-7,NA,NA,CASSYTLGPVTYEQYF,TGTGCCAGCAGTTACACCTTAGGGCCAGTCACCTACGAGCAGTACTTC
TRBV27,TRBJ2-3,NA,TRBD1,CASSTGQGFTDTQYF,TGTGCCAGCAGTACAGGACAGGGATTCACAGATACGCAGTATTTT
TRBV7-6,TRBJ2-1,NA,NA,CASSLEAGKGNEQFF,TGTGCCAGCAGCTTAGAAGCAGGGAAGGGCAATGAGCAGTTCTTC
TRBV6-5,TRBJ2-1,NA,NA,CASSTGASYNEQFF,TGTGCCAGCAGTACGGGGGCGTCCTACAATGAGCAGTTCTTC
TRBV23-1,TRBJ2-4,NA,TRBD1,CASSRQSQGARAKNIQYF,TGCGCCAGCAGTCGTCAATCCCAGGGGGCAAGGGCCAAAAACATTCAGTACTTC
TRBV7-9,TRBJ1-1,NA,NA,CASSLAGRGEAFF,TGTGCCAGCAGCTTGGCGGGACGGGGTGAAGCTTTCTTT
TRBV19,TRBJ2-1,NA,TRBD2,CASSPQSGNYNEQFF,TGTGCCAGTAGTCCCCAGAGCGGGAATTACAATGAGCAGTTCTTC
TRBV19,TRBJ1-1,NA,NA,CASSTNGVTEAFF,TGTGCCAGTAGTACCAACGGGGTGACTGAAGCTTTCTTT
TRBV10-3,TRBJ1-1,NA,TRBD1,CATGQGPTEAFF,TGTGCCACCGGACAGGGCCCCACTGAAGCTTTCTTT
TRBV7-3,TRBJ2-3,NA,NA,CASSLQGRDTQYF,TGTGCCAGCAGCTTACAGGGGAGGGATACGCAGTATTTT
TRBV11-2,TRBJ2-3,NA,NA,CASNGVGVGESTDTQYF,TGTGCCAGCAATGGAGTGGGCGTGGGGGAGAGCACAGATACGCAGTATTTT
TRBV2,TRBJ1-6,NA,NA,CASSETTASSYNSPLHF,TGTGCCAGCAGTGAAACGACAGCTAGCTCCTATAATTCACCCCTCCACTTT